The 16 T cell receptor beta chains below were found in one sample sequenced in a study of blood T cells in healthy people across ages. Using a J-beta primer mix together with a sample-barcoded 5' primer, a second PCR was run for roughly 7 to 12 cycles. TCRdb redid the calling of the 5' RACE reads with MiXCR, one entry per CDR3 protein. The sample has about 510,000 distinct CDR3 sequences, about 27% seen once; the top ten hold 3.6%. These data also formed part of another study, on T cells of mothers and their children.

The sample taken for sequencing was blood. The receptors stem from a boy aged 2 to 10 in good health.

For this clonotype: This CDR3 fails to terminate in the conserved phenylalanine or tryptophan, so it likely reflects a read error. V is TRBV20-1 and J is TRBJ1-6; TRBD1 agrees at 11 bases. CDR1 DFQATT and CDR2 SNEGSKA come from the germline V gene (reference sequence). CDR3 length equals 17 residues. J lost 7 bases, V lost 3 bases, and 11 bases had no gene match. The CDR3 nucleotides are TGCAGTGCTAGGTCCCGGGACAGGGGGTTCCTCAATTCACCCCTCCACCTT. It codes for CSARSRDRGFLNSPLHL.

This clonotype was counted at least ten times. The chain couples TRBV29-1 to TRBJ2-5, with a tentative D call TRBD2 (5 bases). TRBJ2-7 explains the end of the DNA better; the J call may be wrong. CDR3 length: 12 residues. Germline-derived CDR1 and CDR2 are SQVTM and ANQGSEA. CDR3: CSVEKADYEQYF. The DNA of the CDR3 is TGCAGCGTTGAAAAAGCGGACTACGAGCAGTACTTC.

The chain combines TRBV7-3 with TRBJ2-6; tentatively, D is TRBD1 (5 bases). The germline CDR1 and CDR2 sequences are SGHTA and FQGTGA. The CDR3 length is 18 residues. V lost 3 bases, J lost 0 bases, and 15 bases lay in between. The chain's CDR3 is CASSLVRAGSSGANVLTF. As DNA, the CDR3 is TGTGCCAGCAGCTTGGTCAGGGCAGGTAGCTCTGGGGCCAACGTCCTGACTTTC.

The gene calls are TRBV6-5 and TRBJ1-2, with D perhaps TRBD1 (6 bases). Germline V CDR1 and CDR2: MNHEY, SVGAGI. Trimming pared 2 bases from V and 2 bases from J, leaving 9 bases between. The CDR3 spans 14 residues. DNA for the CDR3: TGTGCCAGCAGTTACGGAGACAGGAACTATGGCTACACCTTC. This gives the protein CASSYGDRNYGYTF.

This clonotype was detected only a few times. This chain links TRBV3-1 with TRBJ2-7, with D perhaps TRBD1 or TRBD2 (6 bases each). The ends were cut back, 3 bases at V and 6 bases at J, with 15 bases in the middle. The germline gives CDR1 LGHDT, CDR2 YNNKEL (reference sequence). The CDR3 runs to 14 residues. CDR3 sequence reads: CASSHLNREAEQYF. The CDR3 DNA sequence: TGTGCCAGCAGCCACTTGAACAGGGAGGCCGAGCAGTACTTC.

The chain combines TRBV6-1 with TRBJ1-6, with 8 bases identical to TRBD1. This CDR3 has 18 amino acids. The V gene end was trimmed by 1 base and the J gene end by 0 bases; junction bases not matched to a gene: 5. CDR1 is MNHNS and CDR2 is SASEGT in the germline V gene. CDR3 bases: TGTGCCAGCAGTGAAGGGACAGGGAATACCTCCTATAATTCACCCCTCCACTTT. It is translated as CASSEGTGNTSYNSPLHF.

This sequence joins TRBV12-3 or TRBV12-4 and TRBJ2-5; no clear D. The J call may be incorrect, as the DNA end agrees better with TRBJ2-7. The length of the CDR3 is 12 residues. CDR3 nucleotide sequence: TGTGCCAGCACCCCTACGCGTTACGAGCAGTACTTC. Translation gives CASTPTRYEQYF.

V is TRBV9 and J is TRBJ2-7; possibly TRBD1 for D (5 bases). Germline V gives CDR1 SGDLS, CDR2 YYNGEE. This CDR3 is 16 amino acids long. Trimming took off 3 bases at V and 2 bases at J, with 18 bases between the two ends. The CDR3 DNA follows: TGTGCCAGCAGCGGAAGAGACAGATATCAGACCTACGAGCAGTACTTC. Protein: CASSGRDRYQTYEQYF. The entire variable domain, with the rest obtained from reference TRBV9 and TRBJ2-7, is as follows: DSGVTQTPKHLITATGQRVTLRCSPRSGDLSVYWYQQSLDQGLQFLIQYYNGEERAKGNILERFSAQQFPDLHSELNLSSLELGDSALYFCASSGRDRYQTYEQYFGPGTRLTVT.

V gene TRBV7-9 combines with J gene TRBJ2-1, with 11 bases matching TRBD2. With 5 bases clipped from V and 8 bases from J, the junction kept 14 bases outside the gene matches. The CDR3 runs to 17 residues. The germline CDR1 and CDR2 sequences are SEHNR and FQNEAQ (reference sequence). The DNA of the CDR3 is TGTGCCAGCAGCCTAGGGACCCAACTAGCGGGGGTATATGAGCAGTTCTTC. This sequence encodes CASSLGTQLAGVYEQFF.

This clonotype was observed a handful of times. The chain uses TRBV12-3 or TRBV12-4 and TRBJ2-5; D unresolved. This CDR3 comprises 13 residues. V was clipped by 5 bases and J by 4 bases, with 11 bases between them. In DNA, the CDR3 is TGTGCCAGCAGTATTAAGACCCGAGAGACCCAGTACTTC. Protein sequence: CASSIKTRETQYF.

The chain recombines TRBV5-1 with TRBJ2-5; no firm D call. The germline V gene encodes CDR1 SGHRS and CDR2 YFSETQ. The V end lost 0 bases, the J end lost 5 bases, and 8 bases lay between the germline ends. The CDR3 runs 13 residues. The CDR3 DNA reads TGCGCCAGCAGCTTGGCGACCGACGAGACCCAGTACTTC. This translates into CASSLATDETQYF.

This clonotype was observed once. This CDR3 is missing its conserved last phenylalanine or tryptophan, likely due to a read error. The chain couples TRBV5-1 to TRBJ1-2; D unresolved. CDR3 length equals 14 residues. V gave up 0 bases and J gave up 8 bases, with 14 bases separating them. Per the germline V gene, CDR1 is SGHRS and CDR2 is YFSETQ. The CDR3 nucleotides are TGCGCCAGCAGCTTGGATCTCGGAGGGTACGGCTACACCTCC. Protein: CASSLDLGGYGYTS.

The table lists this clonotype with a few counts. The chain joins TRBV4-3 to TRBJ1-2, with a tentative D call TRBD1 (6 bases). CDR3 length: 13 residues. Germline CDR1 reads LGHNA; CDR2 reads YSLEER. V was cut by 1 base and J by 4 bases, with 7 bases left in between. CDR3 DNA: TGCGCCAGCAGCCAAGGACAGGTCTATGGCTACACCTTC. Its translation: CASSQGQVYGYTF.

The chain employs TRBV15 and TRBJ2-3, with D tentatively TRBD2 (6 bases). This CDR3 spans 17 amino acids. The germline V gene encodes CDR1 LNHNV and CDR2 YYDKDF (reference sequence). V was trimmed by 3 bases and J by 6 bases, leaving 22 bases between them. The CDR3: CATSSPSGLQRADTQYF. DNA of the CDR3: TGTGCCACCAGCAGTCCCTCCGGACTTCAGCGGGCGGATACGCAGTATTTT.

This sequence joins TRBV7-9 and TRBJ2-7; possible D gene TRBD2, 7 bases. Looked up from germline, CDR1 is SEHNR and CDR2 is FQNEAQ (reference sequence). Trimming took off 5 bases at V and 4 bases at J, with 15 bases between the two ends. The CDR3 consists of 14 residues. CDR3 DNA: TGTGCCAGCAGCACCGGGGGGCTACGATACGAGCAGTACTTC. Protein: CASSTGGLRYEQYF. The entire variable domain, with the rest obtained from reference TRBV7-9 and TRBJ2-7, is as follows: DTGVSQNPRHKITKRGQNVTFRCDPISEHNRLYWYRQTLGQGPEFLTYFQNEAQLEKSRLLSDRFSAERPKGSFSTLEIQRTEQGDSAMYLCASSTGGLRYEQYFGPGTRLTVT.

J is TRBJ2-5 and V is TRBV27, with 7 bases fitting TRBD2. Germline V gene data show CDR1 as MNHEY and CDR2 as SMNVEV (reference sequence). The CDR3 consists of 13 residues. Unmatched junction bases numbered 4, after V lost 3 bases and J lost 6 bases. In DNA, the CDR3 is TGTGCCAGCAGTTTTGACGGGAGGAAGACCCAGTACTTC. Its translation: CASSFDGRKTQYF.